This TCR beta chain was profiled in a study of blood T cell repertoires in COVID-19. Study details: Sites in the United States, Italy and Spain provided acute and convalescent COVID-19 samples.

Measured with immunoSEQ multiplex PCR; TCRdb has only the in-frame clones, and not every one. This sample has over 150,000 clones; 75% to 80% occur once, and the top ten carry roughly 1.7%. Trimming cost V 4 bases and J 4 bases; bases outside gene matches: 4. Per germline, CDR1 SGHTS and CDR2 YDEGEE. The CDR3 is 14 residues long. This chain uses TRBV5-8 with TRBJ2-1; 8 nucleotides agree with TRBD1. This sequence originates from an older man with acute or convalescent COVID-19. Sequencing was performed on peripheral blood. CDR3 region: CASSGQGLYNEQFF. The CDR3 nucleotides are TGTGCCAGCAGCGGACAGGGATTATACAATGAGCAGTTCTTC. The entire variable domain, with the rest obtained from reference TRBV5-8 and TRBJ2-1, is as follows: EAGVTQSPTHLIKTRGQQATLRCSPISGHTSVYWYQQALGLGLQFLLWYDEGEERNRGNFPPRFSGRQFPNYSSELNVNALELEDSALYLCASSGQGLYNEQFFGPGTRLTVL.